The rows below give T cell receptor beta chains drawn from one sample of a study of radiotherapy plus CTLA-4 blockade in lung cancer. Clones were sequenced by immunoSEQ multiplex PCR, and TCRdb holds only the in-frame ones, with some missing. The table has approximately 44,000 clones, roughly 76% seen once. Sequenced material: peripheral blood, taken from a patient treated with radiotherapy plus ipilimumab. All receptors derive from a human donor with non-small cell lung cancer who had stable disease on radiotherapy plus ipilimumab. CDR3s leave out the opening cysteine and the closing phenylalanine or tryptophan. A D gene is named only where the DNA matches it firmly.

-	TRBV7-2	TRBJ1-5	ASSSFEGVQPQH
-	TRBV2	TRBJ1-5	ASSQHNRDSNQPQH
-	TRBV6-5	TRBJ2-2	ASGVPGELF
-	TRBV6-1	TRBJ2-2	ASSRGSANTGELF
TRBD1	TRBV18	TRBJ2-5	ASSSGQGFETQY
TRBD2	TRBV7-2	TRBJ2-7	ASSSSLAGGGREQY
-	TRBV10-3	TRBJ2-1	AISGQNYNEQF
-	TRBV9	TRBJ2-5	ASSEQGEETQY
-	TRBV19	TRBJ1-3	ASIRGSQGNTIY
-	TRBV2	TRBJ2-6	ASSRARYRIQSRANVLT
-	TRBV7-2	TRBJ1-1	ASSPRTVNTEAF
-	TRBV6-5	TRBJ1-2	ASSYDGPYGYT
-	TRBV15	TRBJ2-1	ATSRSPVGANNEQF
TRBD2	TRBV13	-	ASTRREPPYEQY
-	TRBV19	TRBJ1-1	ASSRDGYYTEAF
TRBD1	TRBV7-6	TRBJ2-3	ASRLSTGIQETQY
TRBD1	TRBV6-5	TRBJ1-2	ASSLSDRGPHGYT
-	TRBV7-6	TRBJ1-4	ASSLAAGAGEKLF
-	TRBV6-5	TRBJ1-5	ASLRGNQPQH
-	TRBV6-5	TRBJ2-3	ASKRESKGDTQY
TRBD1	TRBV6-4	TRBJ1-1	ASSPTVDRGQNTEAF
-	TRBV29-1	TRBJ2-1	SVEDRGGTRNEQF
-	TRBV2	TRBJ2-1	ASSDWAVNEQF
TRBD1	TRBV30	TRBJ1-4	ASGQGREKLF
TRBD1	TRBV2	TRBJ1-2	ASSPDRATAGT
-	TRBV7-9	TRBJ1-1	ASSLAAGANTEAF
TRBD1	TRBV18	TRBJ1-3	ASSFGTGPRSGNTIY